The 27 T cell receptor beta chains reported below all come from one sample, sequenced in a study of T cell repertoires in cytomegalovirus infection. Their target antigens are unknown. TCRdb reprocessed the reads with MiXCR, giving one entry per CDR3 protein. The sample includes hundreds of thousands of distinct CDR3 sequences, 30% to 35% seen only once; the top ten take 12%. Source: cultured CD8+ T cells from PBMCs, taken from culture after CMV antigen stimulation. These receptors all come from a human donor in good health (CMV status not recorded). Some clones in this sample may be carry-over from other donors' samples.

The genes are TRBV20-1 and TRBJ2-3; D is uncertain. This CDR3 is built from 13 residues. Germline CDR1 DFQATT, CDR2 SNEGSKA (reference sequence). Between the trimmed V and J ends, which lost 0 bases and 0 bases, there was a span of 4 bases. The CDR3 region is CSARDSSTDTQYF. The CDR3 DNA sequence: TGCAGTGCTAGAGATTCAAGCACAGATACGCAGTATTTT.

This chain connects TRBV7-9 to TRBJ1-2, with TRBD1 matching 12 bases. V lost 4 bases, J lost 0 bases, and 12 bases stayed unmatched. CDR1 is SEHNR and CDR2 is FQNEAQ in the germline V gene (reference sequence). This CDR3 spans 19 amino acids. The CDR3 protein is CASSSPNRDRGRPNYGYTF. The CDR3 DNA reads TGTGCCAGCAGCTCGCCCAACCGGGACAGGGGGCGGCCTAACTATGGCTACACCTTC.

The count of this clonotype is one. The chain has TRBV7-9 and TRBJ2-7; 11 positions match TRBD1. V lost 4 bases to trimming and J lost 2 bases; unmatched junction nucleotides: 7. This CDR3 spans 16 amino acids. The germline V gene has CDR1 SEHNR and CDR2 FQNEAQ (reference sequence). The CDR3 here is CASSSPGTGGPYEQYF. CDR3 in DNA: TGTGCCAGCAGCTCTCCGGGGACAGGGGGTCCCTACGAGCAGTACTTC.

This clonotype was seen at least ten times. The rearrangement joins TRBV7-9 to TRBJ1-3, with TRBD1 matching 7 bases. Germline values: CDR1 SEHNR, CDR2 FQNEAQ (reference sequence). V was clipped by 5 bases and J by 3 bases; unmatched bases: 4. The length of the CDR3 is 14 residues. CDR3 residues: CASSAGTDGNTIYF. The CDR3 DNA reads as TGTGCCAGCAGCGCCGGGACAGATGGAAACACCATATATTTT. The variable domain in full, completed from reference TRBV7-9 and TRBJ1-3, reads DTGVSQNPRHKITKRGQNVTFRCDPISEHNRLYWYRQTLGQGPEFLTYFQNEAQLEKSRLLSDRFSAERPKGSFSTLEIQRTEQGDSAMYLCASSAGTDGNTIYFGEGSWLTVV.

This clonotype was counted only a few times. J is TRBJ2-1 and V is TRBV29-1; 12 bases line up with TRBD1. Germline V CDR1 and CDR2: SQVTM, ANQGSEA. The CDR3 has 14 amino acids. V gave up 2 bases and J gave up 8 bases; unmatched junction bases: 4. This CDR3 is CSVEFRDRGHEQFF. CDR3 DNA sequence: TGCAGCGTTGAATTCCGGGACAGGGGGCATGAGCAGTTCTTC.

This clonotype has more than one count but fewer than ten. The genes are TRBV6-2 or TRBV6-3 and TRBJ2-7; D is uncertain. The CDR3 has 13 residues. Trimming removed 5 bases at V and 5 bases at J, with 13 bases between. Germline loops: CDR1 MNHEY, CDR2 SVGEGT. CDR3 nucleotide sequence: TGTGCCAGCAGTCAAGTCAAGAGAGACGAGCAGTACGTC. This encodes CASSQVKRDEQYV.

The chain recombines TRBV4-3 with TRBJ2-7; 10 positions match TRBD2. Trimming removed 1 base from V and 6 bases from J; junction bases left unmatched: 12. The CDR3 covers 17 residues. The germline V gene has CDR1 LGHNA and CDR2 YSLEER. The CDR3 is CASSQGYGTSVSGEQYV. The CDR3 DNA reads TGCGCCAGCAGCCAAGGCTACGGGACTAGCGTCTCGGGCGAGCAGTACGTC.

The chain joins TRBV12-3 or TRBV12-4 to TRBJ2-7; tentative D call: TRBD1 (6 bases). This CDR3 has 14 residues. V gave up 5 bases and J gave up 2 bases, with 13 bases separating them. Written as DNA, the CDR3 is TGTGCCAGCAGTCCACCGGGACACACCTACGAGCAGTACGTC. Translation gives CASSPPGHTYEQYV.

This clonotype was counted many times. The chain employs TRBV7-6 and TRBJ2-1, with 7 bases that match TRBD2. V gave up 5 bases and J gave up 2 bases; unmatched junction bases: 6. From germline, CDR1 is SGHVS and CDR2 FNYEAQ. The CDR3 covers 15 residues. This chain's CDR3 is CASSTSSGPYNEQFF. CDR3 bases: TGTGCCAGCAGCACTTCTAGCGGACCCTACAATGAGCAGTTCTTC.

V usage is TRBV7-9 and J usage is TRBJ2-5; 8 nucleotides align to TRBD1. Germline CDR1 SEHNR, CDR2 FQNEAQ (reference sequence). V lost 6 bases and J lost 3; bases outside the gene matches: 6. CDR3 size: 14 residues. As DNA, the CDR3 is TGTGCCAGCAGACGACAGGGGTCAGAAGAGACCCAGTACTTC. Translating gives CASRRQGSEETQYF.

The chain combines TRBV20-1 with TRBJ1-6, with D unresolved. Looked up from germline, CDR1 is DFQATT and CDR2 is SNEGSKA (reference sequence). The CDR3 is made up of 14 amino acids. Trimming pared 5 bases from V and 7 bases from J, leaving 15 bases between. The CDR3 loop is CSASDGRGNSPLHF. CDR3 DNA: TGCAGTGCTTCGGACGGCCGAGGAAATTCACCCCTCCACTTT.

The rearrangement uses TRBV6-5 and TRBJ1-1; no clear D. Trimming removed 8 bases from V and 1 base from J, with 14 bases in between. In germline, CDR1 is MNHEY, CDR2 SVGAGI. This CDR3 region has 14 residues. CDR3 region: CASSTWRPNTEAFF. DNA for the CDR3: TGTGCCAGCTCCACGTGGAGACCGAACACTGAAGCTTTCTTT.

In its sample, this clonotype was seen many times. The CDR3 protein is CASSFGDEKLFF. For the CDR3, the DNA is TGTGCCAGCAGCTTCGGGGATGAAAAACTGTTTTTT. This chain joins TRBV7-2 and TRBJ1-4; the D is unclear. Germline values: CDR1 SGHTA, CDR2 FQGNSA. The CDR3 covers 12 residues. V lost 3 bases to trimming and J lost 6 bases, with 5 bases between them.

The chain carries TRBV7-4 and TRBJ1-2; 7 bases align to TRBD1. From germline, CDR1 is SGHVT and CDR2 SQSDAQ. V shed 4 bases, J shed 4 bases, and the junction held 6 bases outside the gene matches. The CDR3 consists of 14 residues. The CDR3 DNA is TGTGCCAGCAGCTCGACAGGGTTGAGCTATGGCTACACCTTC. Its protein is CASSSTGLSYGYTF.

Note on this clonotype: The junction departs from germline at one end; a sequencing error may be responsible. The rearrangement links TRBV19 to TRBJ1-1, with TRBD1 identical over 8 bases. The CDR3 is 14 amino acids. Germline V gene data show CDR1 as LNHDA and CDR2 as SQIVND (reference sequence). Here the CDR3 reads CVSSGQGGDTEAFF. The CDR3 nucleotides are TGTGTCAGTAGTGGACAGGGTGGGGACACTGAAGCTTTCTTT. Filled out from reference TRBV19 and TRBJ1-1, the complete variable domain reads DGGITQSPKYLFRKEGQNVTLSCEQNLNHDAMYWYRQDPGQGLRLIYYSQIVNDFQKGDIAEGYSVSREKKESFPLTVTSAQKNPTAFYLCVSSGQGGDTEAFFGQGTRLTVV.

This clonotype has just a few counts. The rearrangement uses TRBV27 and TRBJ1-1; 7 bases are a match to TRBD1. The CDR3 consists of 14 residues. After removal of 6 bases from V and 3 bases from J, the junction contained 7 bases not matched to a gene. The germline CDR1 and CDR2 sequences are MNHEY and SMNVEV (reference sequence). The CDR3 reads CASRSGQPDTEAFF. CDR3 nucleotide sequence: TGTGCCAGCAGGTCGGGACAGCCGGACACTGAAGCTTTCTTT.

This clonotype showed up many times. CDR3 residues: CASSLVNGGPDTQYF. CDR3 DNA sequence: TGTGCCAGCAGCTTAGTGAACGGGGGTCCAGATACGCAGTATTTT. V usage is TRBV7-2 and J usage is TRBJ2-3; a weak D match, TRBD2 (6 bases). Germline values: CDR1 SGHTA, CDR2 FQGNSA. V lost 1 base, J lost 4 bases, and 12 bases lay in between. This CDR3 contains 15 residues. The full variable domain, with the rest looked up from reference TRBV7-2 and TRBJ2-3, is GAGVSQSPSNKVTEKGKDVELRCDPISGHTALYWYRQSLGQGLEFLIYFQGNSAPDKSGLPSDRFSAERTGGSVSTLTIQRTQQEDSAVYLCASSLVNGGPDTQYFGPGTRLTVL.

J is TRBJ2-5 and V is TRBV27, with no clear D. The length of the CDR3 is 13 residues. V lost 1 base, J lost 0 bases, and 3 bases lay in between. From germline, CDR1 is MNHEY and CDR2 SMNVEV (reference sequence). The CDR3 here is CASSLYDQETQYF. CDR3 nucleotides: TGTGCCAGCAGTTTATACGACCAAGAGACCCAGTACTTC.

Only one count was recorded for this clonotype. The chain carries TRBV29-1 and TRBJ1-2, with 9 bases identical to TRBD1. This CDR3 region has 14 residues. Trimming at V came to 3 bases and at J to 4 bases, leaving 6 bases not matched to a gene. Germline CDR1 SQVTM, CDR2 ANQGSEA. The CDR3 coding sequence is TGCAGCGTTGATACAGGGGGCGCTGGCTATGGCTACACCTTC. This codes for CSVDTGGAGYGYTF.

The chain carries TRBV12-3 or TRBV12-4 and TRBJ1-6, with 8 bases lining up with TRBD1. The CDR3 length is 14 residues. V was clipped by 7 bases and J by 10 bases; unmatched bases: 9. DNA for the CDR3: TGTGCCAGCACTCTCGGGACAGGTGGCTCACCCCTCCACTTT. Translating gives CASTLGTGGSPLHF.

This clonotype was found a few times. The rearrangement joins TRBV11-2 to TRBJ2-7; 13 bases line up with TRBD2. Germline CDR1 and CDR2: SGHAT and FQNNGV. The CDR3 is 17 amino acids. Trimming removed 5 bases from V and 3 bases from J; junction bases left unmatched: 10. The CDR3 region is CASSPGVTSGGFYEQYV. CDR3 DNA sequence: TGTGCCAGCAGCCCAGGGGTGACTAGCGGGGGGTTCTACGAGCAGTACGTC.

This clonotype has a count of ten or more. V is TRBV12-3 or TRBV12-4 and J is TRBJ2-2; 12 positions match TRBD2. CDR3 length: 16 amino acids. Trimming at V came to 3 bases and at J to 3 bases, leaving 2 bases not matched to a gene. The CDR3 DNA sequence: TGTGCCAGCAGTTTGGGACTAGCGGGTGACACCGGGGAGCTGTTTTTT. Translating it yields CASSLGLAGDTGELFF.

For this clonotype: One end of the junction fails to match germline, which may point to a read error. The chain employs TRBV7-9 and TRBJ2-3, with 9 bases aligning to TRBD2. The CDR3 contains 15 residues. Germline lookup yields CDR1 SEHNR and CDR2 FQNEAQ (reference sequence). For the CDR3, the DNA is TGTGCCAGCAGCTCCTCCGGGACTAGCAAAGATACGCAGTATTTT. Amino acids: CASSSSGTSKDTQYF.

The DNA for the CDR3 is TGCGCCAGCAGCCAAGTCGCTAGCGGGGACTACAATGAGCAGTTCTTC. Its protein product is CASSQVASGDYNEQFF. This chain links TRBV4-1 with TRBJ2-1; 9 nucleotides agree with TRBD2. The junction had 4 bases not matched to a gene; V was cut back by 1 base and J by 3 bases. CDR1 is MGHRA and CDR2 is YSYEKL in the germline V gene. This CDR3 region has 16 residues.

This clonotype was seen more than once but under ten times. The chain recombines TRBV20-1 with TRBJ2-7, with D perhaps given as TRBD1 or TRBD2 (5 bases each). The CDR3 consists of 13 residues. V was pared by 6 bases and J by 0 bases, with 12 bases between. The germline CDR1 and CDR2 sequences are DFQATT and SNEGSKA (reference sequence). As DNA, the CDR3 is TGCAGTGCAAGGGACGCCAGCTCCTACGAGCAGTACGTC. Protein product: CSARDASSYEQYV.

The gene calls are TRBV6-8 and TRBJ2-1; 8 nucleotides agree with TRBD2. V was clipped by 0 bases and J by 6 bases; unmatched bases: 10. Germline CDR1 reads MNHGY; CDR2 reads SAAAGT. The CDR3 length is 17 residues. CDR3 loop: CASSYSIPGLGANEQFF. CDR3 sequence (DNA): TGTGCCAGCAGTTACTCAATCCCGGGACTAGGTGCCAATGAGCAGTTCTTC.

V usage is TRBV12-3 or TRBV12-4 and J usage is TRBJ2-7, with D tentatively TRBD1 (6 bases). V lost 4 bases, J lost 1 base, and 23 bases lay in between. The CDR3 has 18 residues. The DNA of the CDR3 is TGTGCCAGCAGTTCTTCCCAAAGGACAGCGAGTACTTCCTACGAGCAGTACTTC. It codes for CASSSSQRTASTSYEQYF.